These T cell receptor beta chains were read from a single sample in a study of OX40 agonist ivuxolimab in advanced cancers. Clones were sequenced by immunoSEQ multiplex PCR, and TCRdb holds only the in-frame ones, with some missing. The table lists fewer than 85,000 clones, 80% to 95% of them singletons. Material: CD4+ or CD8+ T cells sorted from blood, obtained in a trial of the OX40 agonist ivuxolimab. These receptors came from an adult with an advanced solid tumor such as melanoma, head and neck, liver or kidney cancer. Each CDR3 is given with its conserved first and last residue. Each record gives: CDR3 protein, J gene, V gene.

CDR3 protein: CASTDRVFGEKLFF
J gene: TRBJ1-4
V gene: TRBV6-5

CDR3 protein: CASRKTGAYETQYF
J gene: TRBJ2-5
V gene: TRBV5-1

CDR3 protein: CASSGRGVRGDQYF
J gene: TRBJ2-5
V gene: TRBV19

CDR3 protein: CASRISGGPGNEQFF
J gene: TRBJ2-1
V gene: TRBV27

CDR3 protein: CASGLTHSLGYTF
J gene: TRBJ1-2
V gene: TRBV12-5

CDR3 protein: CASTGQDYEQYF
J gene: TRBJ2-7
V gene: TRBV5-6

CDR3 protein: CASSTDPLAYEKLFF
J gene: TRBJ1-4
V gene: TRBV27

CDR3 protein: CASSLSKSYNSPLHF
J gene: TRBJ1-6
V gene: TRBV5-1

CDR3 protein: CASSRLGELFF
J gene: TRBJ2-2
V gene: TRBV7-9

CDR3 protein: CASSFPGPSYEQYF
J gene: TRBJ2-7
V gene: TRBV7-9

CDR3 protein: CASSLVGGSNQPQHF
J gene: TRBJ1-5
V gene: TRBV5-5

CDR3 protein: CASTDTQYF
J gene: TRBJ2-3
V gene: TRBV7-9

CDR3 protein: CASSSGANTGELFF
J gene: TRBJ2-2
V gene: TRBV11-2

CDR3 protein: CASSSGRAYEQYF
J gene: TRBJ2-7
V gene: TRBV13

CDR3 protein: CASSHGQGANEQYF
J gene: TRBJ2-7
V gene: TRBV4-3

CDR3 protein: CASSYSPELFF
J gene: TRBJ2-2
V gene: TRBV7-9

CDR3 protein: CASSQGIGSSGNTIYF
J gene: TRBJ1-3
V gene: TRBV4-3

CDR3 protein: CASSLRGLAGGETQYF
J gene: TRBJ2-5
V gene: TRBV5-1

CDR3 protein: CASSTYPGGPQETQYF
J gene: TRBJ2-5
V gene: TRBV13

CDR3 protein: CASSFGREGEKLFF
J gene: TRBJ1-4
V gene: TRBV5-1

CDR3 protein: CASSSSSGNIQYF
J gene: TRBJ2-4
V gene: TRBV9

CDR3 protein: CASSQEGANYGYTF
J gene: TRBJ1-2
V gene: TRBV4-1

CDR3 protein: CASSQEGPNNEQFF
J gene: TRBJ2-1
V gene: TRBV4-1

CDR3 protein: CASSLSGVREQYF
J gene: TRBJ2-7
V gene: TRBV11-2

CDR3 protein: CSVAQGDGYTF
J gene: TRBJ1-2
V gene: TRBV29-1

CDR3 protein: CASSLRAGGYNEQFF
J gene: TRBJ2-1
V gene: TRBV27

CDR3 protein: CTSLMGPAGDTGELFF
J gene: TRBJ2-2
V gene: TRBV1

CDR3 protein: CASSLTGSYEQYF
J gene: TRBJ2-7
V gene: TRBV5-5

CDR3 protein: CASSVEGGGSDTQYF
J gene: TRBJ2-3
V gene: TRBV6-4

CDR3 protein: CSVTFTSRETQYF
J gene: TRBJ2-5
V gene: TRBV29-1

CDR3 protein: CASSLVGLSGGDTGELFF
J gene: TRBJ2-2
V gene: TRBV7-2

CDR3 protein: CASSIGGKGYEQYF
J gene: TRBJ2-7
V gene: TRBV19

CDR3 protein: CASSPRDIDTDTQYF
J gene: TRBJ2-3
V gene: TRBV7-9